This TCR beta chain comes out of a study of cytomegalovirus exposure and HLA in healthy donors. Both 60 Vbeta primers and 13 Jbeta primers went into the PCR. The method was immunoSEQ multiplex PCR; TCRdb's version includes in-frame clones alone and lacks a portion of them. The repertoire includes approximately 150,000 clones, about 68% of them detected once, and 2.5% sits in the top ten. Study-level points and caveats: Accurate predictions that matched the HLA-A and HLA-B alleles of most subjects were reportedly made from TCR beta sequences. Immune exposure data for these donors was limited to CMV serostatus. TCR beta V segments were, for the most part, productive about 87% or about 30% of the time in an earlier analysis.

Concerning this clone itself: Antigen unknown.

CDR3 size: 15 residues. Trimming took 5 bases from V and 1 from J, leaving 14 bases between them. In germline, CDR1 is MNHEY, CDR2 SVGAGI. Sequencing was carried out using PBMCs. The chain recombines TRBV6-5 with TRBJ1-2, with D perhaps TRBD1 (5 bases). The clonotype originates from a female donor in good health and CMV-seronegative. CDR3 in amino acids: CASSLQEGINYGYTF. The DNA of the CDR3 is TGTGCCAGCAGTCTTCAGGAGGGGATTAACTATGGCTACACCTTC.